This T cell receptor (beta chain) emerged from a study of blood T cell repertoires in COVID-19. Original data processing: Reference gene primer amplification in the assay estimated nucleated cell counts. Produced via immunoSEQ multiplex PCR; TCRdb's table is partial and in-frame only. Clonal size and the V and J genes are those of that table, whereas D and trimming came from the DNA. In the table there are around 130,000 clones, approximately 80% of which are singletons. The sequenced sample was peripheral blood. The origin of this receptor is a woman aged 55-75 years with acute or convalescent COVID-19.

CDR3 residues: CASRDQGDYEQYF. For the CDR3, the DNA is TGTGCCAGTAGGGACCAGGGGGACTACGAGCAGTACTTC. The J gene is TRBJ2-7, the V gene TRBV19; 7 nucleotides align to TRBD1. With V trimmed by 6 bases and J by 3 bases, 5 bases remained unmatched. Germline V gene sequence: CDR1 LNHDA, CDR2 SQIVND (reference sequence). This CDR3 contains 13 residues.